This T cell receptor beta chain is from a study of cytomegalovirus exposure and HLA in healthy donors. Study-wide results and caveats: Reported results showed that the classifier diagnosed cytomegalovirus status with high specificity and sensitivity. Most TCR sequences were uncommon, yet certain public TCRs appeared in many donors.

The table lists this clone with a count of one. The antigen remains unidentified. Germline-derived CDR1 and CDR2 are LGHNA and YSLEER. V dropped 1 base and J dropped 2; count of bases not matched to a gene: 7. The CDR3 is 17 amino acids. This table comes from immunoSEQ multiplex PCR, and its TCRdb copy is limited to in-frame clones, with some not included. The sample records 55,000 to 80,000 clones, around 95% being singletons. The V gene is TRBV4-3, the J gene TRBJ2-3; 9 nucleotides line up with TRBD2. The TCR was taken from a woman aged 18 to 35 in good health and CMV-seropositive. The sequenced material came from PBMCs. CDR3 nucleotide sequence: TGCGCCAGCAGCCAAGCTCGATCTAGCGGGACCACAGATACGCAGTATTTT. Protein product: CASSQARSSGTTDTQYF.